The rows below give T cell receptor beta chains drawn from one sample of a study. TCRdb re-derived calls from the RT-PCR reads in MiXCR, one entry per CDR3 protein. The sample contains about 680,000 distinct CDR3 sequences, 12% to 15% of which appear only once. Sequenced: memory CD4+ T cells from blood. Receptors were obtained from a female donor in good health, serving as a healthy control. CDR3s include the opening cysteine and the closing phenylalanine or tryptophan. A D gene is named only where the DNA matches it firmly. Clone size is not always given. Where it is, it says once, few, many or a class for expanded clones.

CDR3: CSAQSGGTDTQYF
DNA: TGCAGTGCCCAAAGTGGGGGCACAGATACGCAGTATTTT
V: TRBV20-1
J: TRBJ2-3
size: many
D: -

CDR3: CASRLAAQETQYF
DNA: TGCGCCAGCAGATTAGCGGCGCAAGAGACCCAGTACTTC
V: TRBV5-1
J: TRBJ2-5
size: few
D: -

CDR3: CARGPVLDTQYF
DNA: TGTGCCAGGGGCCCCGTGCTGGATACGCAGTATTTT
V: TRBV7-2
J: TRBJ2-3
size: -
D: -

CDR3: CASSEPYGQGNTIYF
DNA: TGTGCCAGCAGCGAACCTTATGGACAGGGAAACACCATATATTTT
V: TRBV25-1
J: TRBJ1-3
size: few
D: -

CDR3: CASSFAGSETQYF
DNA: TGTGCCAGCAGTTTCGCAGGGTCGGAGACCCAGTACTTC
V: TRBV12-3/TRBV12-4
J: TRBJ2-5
size: few
D: -

CDR3: CASSIRQGTNEKLFF
DNA: TGTGCCAGCAGTATTCGACAGGGGACTAATGAAAAACTGTTTTTT
V: TRBV27
J: TRBJ1-4
size: -
D: TRBD1

CDR3: CASSSGLLYQETQYF
DNA: TGTGCCAGCAGTTCGGGACTTCTGTACCAAGAGACCCAGTACTTC
V: TRBV6-5
J: TRBJ2-5
size: few
D: -

CDR3: CASSLAAGTMDTQYF
DNA: TGCGCCAGCAGCTTGGCGGCAGGGACCATGGATACGCAGTATTTT
V: TRBV5-1
J: TRBJ2-3
size: -
D: -

CDR3: CASSLAGRVAGAETQYF
DNA: TGTGCCAGCAGCTTGGCTGGGAGGGTAGCGGGAGCTGAGACCCAGTACTTC
V: TRBV5-6
J: TRBJ2-5
size: -
D: TRBD2

CDR3: CASSVATGRAQYF
DNA: TGTGCCAGCAGCGTAGCTACGGGGAGAGCGCAGTATTTT
V: TRBV9
J: TRBJ2-3
size: -
D: -

CDR3: CSAGGGRVAEAFF
DNA: TGCAGTGCTGGTGGGGGGCGCGTCGCTGAAGCTTTCTTT
V: TRBV20-1
J: TRBJ1-1
size: many
D: -

CDR3: CSVGSDYEKLFF
DNA: TGCAGCGTTGGTTCGGACTATGAAAAACTGTTTTTT
V: TRBV29-1
J: TRBJ1-4
size: few
D: -

CDR3: CASSQGLQGGNEKLFF
DNA: TGCGCCAGCAGCCAAGGGTTACAGGGAGGGAATGAAAAACTGTTTTTT
V: TRBV4-3
J: TRBJ1-4
size: -
D: -